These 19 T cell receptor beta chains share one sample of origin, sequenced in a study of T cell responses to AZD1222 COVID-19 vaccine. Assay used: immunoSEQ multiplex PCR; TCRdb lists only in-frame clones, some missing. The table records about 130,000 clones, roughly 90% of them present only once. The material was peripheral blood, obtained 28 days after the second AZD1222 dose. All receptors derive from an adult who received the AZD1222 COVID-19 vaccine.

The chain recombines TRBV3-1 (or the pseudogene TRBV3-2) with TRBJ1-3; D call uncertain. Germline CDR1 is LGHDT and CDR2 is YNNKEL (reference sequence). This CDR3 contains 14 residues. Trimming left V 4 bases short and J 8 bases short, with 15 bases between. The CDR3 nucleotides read TGTGCCAGCAGCCGACCCGGGTCGTGGGACACCATATATTTT. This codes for CASSRPGSWDTIYF.

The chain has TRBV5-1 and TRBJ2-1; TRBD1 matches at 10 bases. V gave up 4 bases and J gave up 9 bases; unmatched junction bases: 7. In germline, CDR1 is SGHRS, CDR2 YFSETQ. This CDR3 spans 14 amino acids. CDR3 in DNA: TGCGCCAGCAGCGTGACAGGGGGCTCGGTTGAGCAGTTCTTC. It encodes CASSVTGGSVEQFF.

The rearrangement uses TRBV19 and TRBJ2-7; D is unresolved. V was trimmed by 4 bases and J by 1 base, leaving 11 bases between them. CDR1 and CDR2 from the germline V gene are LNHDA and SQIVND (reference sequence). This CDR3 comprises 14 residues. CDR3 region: CASSRSYISYEQYF. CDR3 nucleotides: TGTGCCAGTAGTAGAAGTTATATTTCCTACGAGCAGTACTTC. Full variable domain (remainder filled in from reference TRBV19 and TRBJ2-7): DGGITQSPKYLFRKEGQNVTLSCEQNLNHDAMYWYRQDPGQGLRLIYYSQIVNDFQKGDIAEGYSVSREKKESFPLTVTSAQKNPTAFYLCASSRSYISYEQYFGPGTRLTVT.

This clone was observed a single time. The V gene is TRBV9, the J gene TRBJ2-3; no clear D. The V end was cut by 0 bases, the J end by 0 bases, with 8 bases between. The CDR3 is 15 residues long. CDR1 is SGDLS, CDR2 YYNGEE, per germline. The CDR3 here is CASSVVMGSTDTQYF. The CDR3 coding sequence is TGTGCCAGCAGCGTAGTGATGGGCAGCACAGATACGCAGTATTTT.

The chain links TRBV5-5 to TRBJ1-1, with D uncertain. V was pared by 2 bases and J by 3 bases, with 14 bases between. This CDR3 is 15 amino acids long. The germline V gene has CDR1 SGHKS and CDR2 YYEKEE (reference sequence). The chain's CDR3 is CASSLTPGSYTEAFF. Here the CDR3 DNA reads TGTGCCAGCAGCTTAACTCCGGGCAGTTACACTGAAGCTTTCTTT.

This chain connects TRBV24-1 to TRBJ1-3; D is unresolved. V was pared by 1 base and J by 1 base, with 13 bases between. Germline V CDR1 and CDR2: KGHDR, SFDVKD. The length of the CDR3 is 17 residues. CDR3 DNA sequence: TGTGCCACCAGTGATTTATGCAGGACTACTTCTGGAAACACCATATATTTT. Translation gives CATSDLCRTTSGNTIYF.

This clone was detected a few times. The CDR3 is CASSVGNGRGETQYF. The CDR3 DNA reads as TGTGCCAGCAGCGTAGGTAACGGGAGGGGAGAGACCCAGTACTTC. The chain employs TRBV9 and TRBJ2-5, with 8 bases fitting TRBD2. After removal of 0 bases from V and 4 bases from J, the junction contained 5 bases not matched to a gene. Germline V gene data show CDR1 as SGDLS and CDR2 as YYNGEE. There are 15 residues in the CDR3.

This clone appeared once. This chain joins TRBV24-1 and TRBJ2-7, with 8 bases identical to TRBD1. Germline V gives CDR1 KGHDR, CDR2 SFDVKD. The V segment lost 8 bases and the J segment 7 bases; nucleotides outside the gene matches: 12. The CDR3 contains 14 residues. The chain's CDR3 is CATMSGTGSREQYF. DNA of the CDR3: TGTGCCACCATGTCGGGGACAGGTTCTCGGGAGCAGTACTTC.

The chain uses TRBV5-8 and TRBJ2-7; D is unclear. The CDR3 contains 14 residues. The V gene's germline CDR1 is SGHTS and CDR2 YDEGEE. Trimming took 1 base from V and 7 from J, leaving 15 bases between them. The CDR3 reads CASSLITLSGEQYF. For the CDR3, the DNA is TGTGCCAGCAGCTTGATTACCCTTTCGGGTGAGCAGTACTTC.

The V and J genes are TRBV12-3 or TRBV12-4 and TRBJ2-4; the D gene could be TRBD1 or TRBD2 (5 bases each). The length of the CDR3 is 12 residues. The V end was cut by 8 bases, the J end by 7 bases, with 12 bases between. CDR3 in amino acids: CASRGRQNIQYF. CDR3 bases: TGTGCCAGCCGGGGACGGCAGAACATTCAGTACTTC.

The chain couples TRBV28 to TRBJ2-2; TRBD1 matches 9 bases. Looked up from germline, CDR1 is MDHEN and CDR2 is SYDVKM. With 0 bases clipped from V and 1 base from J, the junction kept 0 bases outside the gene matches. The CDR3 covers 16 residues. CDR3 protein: CASSLWGQGNTGELFF. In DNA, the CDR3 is TGTGCCAGCAGTTTATGGGGACAGGGGAACACCGGGGAGCTGTTTTTT.

CDR3 coding DNA: TGCGCCAGCAGCCACGGCCTATTAAGCAATCAGCCCCAGCATTTT. This sequence encodes CASSHGLLSNQPQHF. The chain combines TRBV4-1 with TRBJ1-5; D is uncertain. The V and J ends lost 3 bases and 1 base respectively, with 10 bases between them. The CDR3 runs 15 residues. Germline CDR1 MGHRA, CDR2 YSYEKL.

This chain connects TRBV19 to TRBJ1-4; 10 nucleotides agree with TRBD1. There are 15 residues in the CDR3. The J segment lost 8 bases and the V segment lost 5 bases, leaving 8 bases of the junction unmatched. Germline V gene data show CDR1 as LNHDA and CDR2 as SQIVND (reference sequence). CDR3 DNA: TGTGCCAGTAGTTCCGGGACAGGGGTGGGGGAAAAACTGTTTTTT. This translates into CASSSGTGVGEKLFF.

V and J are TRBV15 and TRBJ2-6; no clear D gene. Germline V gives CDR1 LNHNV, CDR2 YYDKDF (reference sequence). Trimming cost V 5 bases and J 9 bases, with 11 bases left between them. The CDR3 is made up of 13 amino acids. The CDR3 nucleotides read TGTGCCACCAGCTATGCCCGCGGCAACGTCCTGACTTTC. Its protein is CATSYARGNVLTF.

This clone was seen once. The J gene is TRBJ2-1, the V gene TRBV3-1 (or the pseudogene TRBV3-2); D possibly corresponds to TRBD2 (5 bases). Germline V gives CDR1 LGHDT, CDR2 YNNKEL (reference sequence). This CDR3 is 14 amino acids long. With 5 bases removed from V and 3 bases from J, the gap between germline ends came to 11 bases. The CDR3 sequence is CASSFHRDYNEQFF. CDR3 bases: TGTGCCAGCAGCTTCCACCGGGACTACAATGAGCAGTTCTTC.

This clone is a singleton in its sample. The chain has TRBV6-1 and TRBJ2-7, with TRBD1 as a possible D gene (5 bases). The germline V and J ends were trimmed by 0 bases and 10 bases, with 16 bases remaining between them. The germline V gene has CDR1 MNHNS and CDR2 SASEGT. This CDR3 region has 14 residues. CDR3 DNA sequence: TGTGCCAGCAGTGAAGCGGGGCAACCTCATTTCCAGTACTTC. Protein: CASSEAGQPHFQYF.

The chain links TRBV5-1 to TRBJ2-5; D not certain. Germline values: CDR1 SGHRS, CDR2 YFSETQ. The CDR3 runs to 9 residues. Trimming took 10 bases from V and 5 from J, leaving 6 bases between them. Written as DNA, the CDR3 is TGCGCCTTCTGGGAGACCCAGTACTTC. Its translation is CAFWETQYF.

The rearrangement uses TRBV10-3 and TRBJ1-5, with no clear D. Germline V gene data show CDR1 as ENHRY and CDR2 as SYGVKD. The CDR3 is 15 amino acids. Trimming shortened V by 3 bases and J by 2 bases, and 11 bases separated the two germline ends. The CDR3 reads CAISDRRVGNQPQHF. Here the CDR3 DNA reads TGTGCCATCAGTGATCGGAGGGTTGGCAATCAGCCCCAGCATTTT.

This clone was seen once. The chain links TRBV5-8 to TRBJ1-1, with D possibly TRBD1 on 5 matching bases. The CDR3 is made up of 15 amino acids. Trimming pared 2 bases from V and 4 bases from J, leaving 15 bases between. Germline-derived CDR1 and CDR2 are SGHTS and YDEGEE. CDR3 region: CASSFFQGGPTEAFF. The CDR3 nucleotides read TGTGCCAGCAGCTTTTTTCAGGGTGGGCCCACTGAAGCTTTCTTT.